This T cell receptor (beta chain) was recovered during a study of blood T cell repertoires in COVID-19. In the study's own analysis: Reference gene primer amplification yielded estimated nucleated cell counts. Sequencing used immunoSEQ multiplex PCR; TCRdb keeps in-frame clones, though not all of them. That table gives V, J and clone size, and the DNA gave D and trimming. The data show under 150,000 clones, roughly 79% seen once. This CDR3 region has 13 residues. The V gene's germline CDR1 is MNHEY and CDR2 SVGAGI. V shed 6 bases and J shed 4 bases, with 12 bases lying between them. The chain links TRBV6-5 to TRBJ1-1, with D tentatively TRBD1 (6 bases). The material sequenced was peripheral blood. This TCR came from a man of 80 years or more with acute or convalescent COVID-19. The CDR3 is CASSSTGPTEAFF. As DNA, the CDR3 is TGTGCCAGCAGCAGCACAGGGCCCACTGAAGCTTTCTTT.